This section outlines one T cell receptor (beta chain) sequence together with its context. This sample is drawn from a study of OX40 agonist ivuxolimab in advanced cancers. Across the whole study: Patients received ivuxolimab, an agonistic anti-OX40 (CD134) antibody. Patients with hepatocellular carcinoma, melanoma, renal cell or head and neck cancer made up the dose-escalation patients. The dose-escalation cohort was about 87% male, with a mean age of 60 years, ranging roughly 20 to 80.

Using immunoSEQ multiplex PCR, the repertoire was profiled, and TCRdb retains in-frame clones only, with some absent. Here the sample spans about 26,000 clones, over 70% being singletons. The timepoints at which blood was sampled were baseline, cycle 4 day 1, and cycle 7 day 1. This TCR was sampled from an adult with an advanced solid tumor such as melanoma, head and neck, liver or kidney cancer. The sequencing used CD4+ or CD8+ T cells sorted from blood, collected in a trial of the OX40 agonist ivuxolimab.

CDR3 loop: CASSLTSGGQETQYF. The DNA of the CDR3 is TGTGCCAGCAGCTTGACTAGCGGGGGCCAAGAGACCCAGTACTTC. V gene TRBV7-9 combines with J gene TRBJ2-5, with 12 positions matching TRBD2. The CDR3 has 15 residues. With V trimmed by 3 bases and J by 1 base, 0 bases remained unmatched. The germline V gene encodes CDR1 SEHNR and CDR2 FQNEAQ (reference sequence).